The 25 T cell receptor beta chains below all came from one sample that was sequenced in a study of blood T cells in healthy people across ages. Sample-barcoded 5' priming and a J-beta primer mix drove a second PCR of about 6 to 11 cycles. One entry per CDR3 protein results from TCRdb running MiXCR on the 5' RACE reads. The data contain hundreds of thousands of distinct CDR3 sequences, roughly 50% of them singletons. The sequenced sample was blood. These receptors were collected from a woman aged 60-75 years in good health.

The genes are TRBV7-9 and TRBJ2-3; maybe TRBD1 (7 bases). The CDR3 sequence is 12 residues long. Germline assignment: CDR1 SEHNR and CDR2 FQNEAQ (reference sequence). The V and J ends lost 6 bases and 9 bases respectively, with 13 bases between them. CDR3 DNA: TGTGCCAGCAGTTCACAGGGGAGGACGCAGTATTTT. This encodes CASSSQGRTQYF.

This clonotype was picked up many times. The V gene is TRBV5-1, the J gene TRBJ2-3; TRBD2 aligns across 11 bases. CDR3 length: 16 amino acids. Trimming cost V 0 bases and J 2 bases; bases outside gene matches: 2. From germline, CDR1 is SGHRS and CDR2 YFSETQ. The CDR3: CASSLGLAGFTDTQYF. Here the CDR3 DNA reads TGCGCCAGCAGCTTGGGACTAGCGGGGTTCACAGATACGCAGTATTTT.

This chain links TRBV28 with TRBJ2-7, with a possible D match to TRBD2 (5 bases). V was shortened by 1 base and J by 2 bases, with 9 bases between the two germline ends. In germline, CDR1 is MDHEN, CDR2 SYDVKM. The CDR3 is 14 residues long. The CDR3 coding sequence is TGTGCCAGCAGTTTATTAATTAGCGCCTACGAGCAGTACTTC. It is translated as CASSLLISAYEQYF.

This chain connects TRBV7-8 to TRBJ1-5; TRBD1 matches 7 bases. Germline lookup yields CDR1 SGHVS and CDR2 FQNEAQ. This CDR3 spans 15 amino acids. V was clipped by 5 bases and J by 6 bases; unmatched bases: 10. The CDR3 coding sequence is TGTGCCAGCAGCCCCATGAAGGGGGCGACTCAGCCCCAGCATTTT. As protein: CASSPMKGATQPQHF.

This clonotype has only one observation. This sequence joins TRBV30 and TRBJ1-2; TRBD1 is a possible D gene (5 bases). CDR3 length equals 11 residues. V was pared by 2 bases and J by 8 bases, with 9 bases between. Germline CDR1 reads GTSNPN; CDR2 reads SVGIG (reference sequence). CDR3 sequence: CAWSWGGGYTF. The DNA of the CDR3 is TGTGCCTGGAGTTGGGGCGGAGGCTACACCTTC.

The chain combines TRBV20-1 with TRBJ1-6; D is uncertain. Germline V gives CDR1 DFQATT, CDR2 SNEGSKA (reference sequence). This CDR3 is 17 amino acids long. V lost 0 bases and J 0 bases, leaving 12 bases between the germline ends. The CDR3 region has the DNA TGCAGTGCTAGAGATTCGGCCAGGAGCTCCTATAATTCACCCCTCCACTTT. Its translation is CSARDSARSSYNSPLHF.

This clonotype was seen a handful of times. This chain links TRBV4-2 with TRBJ1-1; D is possibly TRBD1 (5 bases). Per germline, CDR1 LGHNA and CDR2 YNFKEQ. V shed 0 bases and J shed 5 bases, with 13 bases lying between them. The CDR3 covers 15 residues. In nucleotides, the CDR3 is TGTGCCAGCAGCCAAGAGGGGGGGATAGGGACTGAAGCTTTCTTT. It is translated as CASSQEGGIGTEAFF.

This clonotype has ten or more counts. J is TRBJ2-5 and V is TRBV7-2, with D unresolved. The CDR3 runs to 12 residues. From germline, CDR1 is SGHTA and CDR2 FQGNSA. The V gene lost 1 base and the J gene lost 4 bases, with 4 bases spanning the gap. In DNA, the CDR3 is TGTGCCAGCAGCTTAGACCTAGAGACCCAGTACTTC. This translates into CASSLDLETQYF.

The chain employs TRBV7-2 and TRBJ2-1, with TRBD2 identical over 8 bases. V dropped 7 bases and J dropped 5; count of bases not matched to a gene: 7. The CDR3 contains 14 residues. CDR1 and CDR2 from the germline V gene are SGHTA and FQGNSA. The CDR3 here is CASIRSGIHNEQFF. The CDR3 coding sequence is TGTGCCAGCATCCGTAGCGGGATCCACAATGAGCAGTTCTTC.

The V and J genes are TRBV29-1 and TRBJ2-4, with a weak D call TRBD1 (5 bases). The CDR3 is made up of 11 amino acids. Germline V gene lookup returns CDR1 SQVTM and CDR2 ANQGSEA. This CDR3 is CRGPNRDIQYF. In DNA form, the CDR3 reads TGCAGGGGGCCTAATCGGGACATTCAGTACTTC.

There are a few counts of this clonotype. This chain links TRBV14 with TRBJ1-2, with D possibly matching TRBD1 (5 bases). V was cut by 0 bases and J by 8 bases, with 16 bases left in between. The CDR3 runs to 15 residues. Germline V CDR1 and CDR2: SGHDN, FVKESK. The CDR3, as DNA: TGTGCCAGCAGCCAAGAGACGGGAGGGACTGAGGGCTACACCTTC. Its translation is CASSQETGGTEGYTF.

This clonotype was detected only once. The chain uses TRBV24-1 and TRBJ2-1; the match to TRBD2 covers 11 bases. The DNA matches TRBJ2-7 better at its end, which makes the J call doubtful. CDR1 and CDR2 from the germline V gene are KGHDR and SFDVKD. There are 16 residues in the CDR3. The CDR3 DNA sequence: TGTGCCACCAGTGGGAACCTAGCGGGAGGCTACAATGAGCAGTACTTC. This translates into CATSGNLAGGYNEQYF.

With regard to this clonotype: Just one base apart from a much larger clone, this may be a read error. The CDR3: CASNLRLAGDEQYF. The CDR3 DNA sequence: TGCGCCAGCAACTTAAGACTAGCGGGAGACGAGCAGTACTTC. J is TRBJ2-7 and V is TRBV5-1; 12 nucleotides align to TRBD2. The germline CDR1 and CDR2 sequences are SGHRS and YFSETQ. V lost 6 bases and J lost 5; bases outside the gene matches: 6. CDR3 length: 14 amino acids. Supplemented by reference TRBV5-1 and TRBJ2-7, the full variable domain reads KAGVTQTPRYLIKTRGQQVTLSCSPISGHRSVSWYQQTPGQGLQFLFEYFSETQRNKGNFPGRFSGRQFSNSRSEMNVSTLELGDSALYLCASNLRLAGDEQYFGPGTRLTVT.

The V gene is TRBV9, the J gene TRBJ2-1; 12 nucleotides agree with TRBD2. V was pared by 4 bases and J by 1 base, with 9 bases of the junction left unmatched. The CDR3 is made up of 18 amino acids. Germline-derived CDR1 and CDR2 are SGDLS and YYNGEE. This chain's CDR3 is CASSTTSGSSPSYNEQFF. CDR3 in DNA: TGTGCCAGCAGCACGACTAGCGGGAGTTCCCCTTCCTACAATGAGCAGTTCTTC. Supplemented by reference TRBV9 and TRBJ2-1, the full variable domain reads DSGVTQTPKHLITATGQRVTLRCSPRSGDLSVYWYQQSLDQGLQFLIQYYNGEERAKGNILERFSAQQFPDLHSELNLSSLELGDSALYFCASSTTSGSSPSYNEQFFGPGTRLTVL.

The V gene is TRBV18, the J gene TRBJ2-1; D unclear. V lost 0 bases, J lost 6 bases, and 6 bases lay in between. Germline V lookup: CDR1 KGHSH, CDR2 LQKENI. This CDR3 contains 13 residues. The CDR3 region has the DNA TGTGCCAGCTCACCACCGAGCATCAATGAGCAGTTCTTC. It yields the protein CASSPPSINEQFF. The whole variable domain, filled in from reference TRBV18 and TRBJ2-1, reads NAGVMQNPRHLVRRRGQEARLRCSPMKGHSHVYWYRQLPEEGLKFMVYLQKENIIDESGMPKERFSAEFPKEGPSILRIQQVVRGDSAAYFCASSPPSINEQFFGPGTRLTVL.

With regard to this clonotype: A read error may explain this, as a much larger clone is one base away. This chain links TRBV20-1 with TRBJ2-7; possibly TRBD2 for D (6 bases). CDR3 size: 15 residues. Germline assignment: CDR1 DFQATT and CDR2 SNEGSKA (reference sequence). V lost 1 base, J lost 7 bases, and 20 bases lay in between. The chain's CDR3 is CSARVRREGYNEQYF. CDR3 nucleotide sequence: TGCAGTGCTAGAGTGCGGCGGGAAGGGTACAATGAGCAGTACTTC.

A few counts support this clonotype. The chain combines TRBV7-2 with TRBJ2-7, with a tentative D call TRBD1 (6 bases). The germline V and J ends were trimmed by 0 bases and 3 bases, with 15 bases remaining between them. CDR1 SGHTA and CDR2 FQGNSA come from the germline V gene. The CDR3 has 16 amino acids. CDR3 DNA sequence: TGTGCCAGCAGCTTAGCGTCACAGGGATACCGCTACGAGCAGTACTTC. Translation gives CASSLASQGYRYEQYF. The full variable domain, rest sourced from reference TRBV7-2 and TRBJ2-7, is GAGVSQSPSNKVTEKGKDVELRCDPISGHTALYWYRQSLGQGLEFLIYFQGNSAPDKSGLPSDRFSAERTGGSVSTLTIQRTQQEDSAVYLCASSLASQGYRYEQYFGPGTRLTVT.

This sequence joins TRBV3-1 and TRBJ2-5, with TRBD2 identical over 11 bases. The V gene end was trimmed by 4 bases and the J gene end by 2 bases; junction bases not matched to a gene: 6. Germline CDR1 is LGHDT and CDR2 is YNNKEL (reference sequence). The CDR3 is 16 residues long. CDR3 nucleotide sequence: TGTGCCAGCAGCCTGGGGACTAGCGGATTACAAGAGACCCAGTACTTC. Residues: CASSLGTSGLQETQYF.

The CDR3 sequence: CASSSTRNGQGNTGELFF. In nucleotides, the CDR3 is TGTGCCAGCAGTTCAACACGGAACGGACAGGGCAACACCGGGGAGCTGTTTTTT. The chain uses TRBV28 and TRBJ2-2; 8 positions agree with TRBD1. Per the germline V gene, CDR1 is MDHEN and CDR2 is SYDVKM. This CDR3 region has 18 residues. J was trimmed by 2 bases and V by 4 bases; bases with no gene match: 12.

V gene TRBV12-3 or TRBV12-4 combines with J gene TRBJ1-2; 8 bases are a match to TRBD1. The length of the CDR3 is 15 residues. V gave up 2 bases and J gave up 5 bases; unmatched junction bases: 7. The CDR3 here is CASSLSDRGGYGYTF. CDR3 nucleotide sequence: TGTGCCAGCAGTTTATCTGACAGGGGAGGATATGGCTACACCTTC.

The chain uses TRBV10-3 and TRBJ2-7; 11 positions agree with TRBD1. Unmatched junction bases numbered 8, after V lost 6 bases and J lost 7 bases. The CDR3 sequence is 14 residues long. Germline V CDR1 and CDR2: ENHRY, SYGVKD. CDR3 residues: CAIRLGQGGYEQYF. The CDR3 nucleotides are TGTGCCATCAGACTGGGACAGGGGGGCTATGAGCAGTACTTC.

There are a few counts of this clonotype. The J gene is TRBJ2-7, the V gene TRBV3-1, with D maybe TRBD2 (6 bases). The CDR3 has 13 amino acids. Trimming took off 3 bases at V and 2 bases at J, with 8 bases between the two ends. Germline lookup yields CDR1 LGHDT and CDR2 YNNKEL (reference sequence). This CDR3 reads CASSHGSPYEQYF. CDR3 coding DNA: TGTGCCAGCAGCCACGGGAGCCCCTACGAGCAGTACTTC.

The rearrangement uses TRBV28 and TRBJ2-5, with unresolved D. CDR1 MDHEN and CDR2 SYDVKM come from the germline V gene. This CDR3 is built from 11 residues. Trimming stripped 2 bases from V and 9 bases from J, with 7 bases between. CDR3 sequence reads: CASSLRGPQYF. CDR3 nucleotide sequence: TGTGCCAGCAGTTTACGAGGCCCCCAGTACTTC. Full variable domain (remainder filled in from reference TRBV28 and TRBJ2-5): DVKVTQSSRYLVKRTGEKVFLECVQDMDHENMFWYRQDPGLGLRLIYFSYDVKMKEKGDIPEGYSVSREKKERFSLILESASTNQTSMYLCASSLRGPQYFGPGTRLLVL.

The chain links TRBV30 to TRBJ2-7; D possibly uses TRBD1 or TRBD2 (7 bases each). With the DNA end fitting TRBJ2-4 better, the J assignment may be wrong. The germline CDR1 and CDR2 sequences are GTSNPN and SVGIG (reference sequence). CDR3 length equals 15 residues. The CDR3 DNA follows: TGTGCCTGGAGCCCAGCGGGGAGGGGGCAGGACATTCAGTACTTC. It encodes CAWSPAGRGQDIQYF.

The chain carries TRBV5-5 and TRBJ1-2; D not resolved. The CDR3 length is 12 residues. CDR1 is SGHKS, CDR2 YYEKEE, per germline (reference sequence). V lost 0 bases and J lost 7, with 7 bases in between. CDR3 coding DNA: TGTGCCAGCAGCTTGGTCAGATCTGGCTACACCTTC. Translation: CASSLVRSGYTF.